This TCR beta chain was recorded in a study of T-cell memory formation after mild COVID-19. Study as a whole: TCR clusters were mostly confined to one donor each. Study-level findings and limits: The CD4+ clones that contracted clustered mainly within CM and EM, and the CD8+ clones concentrated in EMRA. Balance between CD4 and CD8 was seen in clones contracting day 15 to 85, and a CD4+ lean was seen in later expanders. The pre-infection memory compartment contained some responding clones, suggesting cross-reactive memory joined.

MiXCR was run by TCRdb on the 5' RACE reads, yielding one entry per CDR3 protein. The sample carries 200,000 or so distinct CDR3 sequences, approximately 20% recorded once. This clonotype was observed a few times. As yet, its antigen is unknown. The source is an adult woman who had mild COVID-19 (a few samples of this study predate the infection). Cell type and time point are not known. Sequencing input: PBMCs or a T cell subset sorted from them (not recorded which).

The CDR3 DNA sequence: TGTGCCAGCAGATCCGGACAGGGGGGTGAAAATGAGCAGTTCTTC. Protein sequence: CASRSGQGGENEQFF. The V gene is TRBV6-1, the J gene TRBJ2-1; TRBD1 aligns across 10 bases. V dropped 6 bases and J dropped 7; count of bases not matched to a gene: 9. Germline loops: CDR1 MNHNS, CDR2 SASEGT. The CDR3 contains 15 residues.